A single sample gave rise to the 6 T cell receptor beta chains below, sequenced in a study of T cell changes during pregnancy in multiple sclerosis. The repertoire was sequenced with immunoSEQ multiplex PCR; TCRdb's copy has only in-frame clones and lacks some. The table includes some 100,000 clones, 85% to 95% detected once. Sample: peripheral blood, taken before pregnancy. Receptors were obtained from a female donor with multiple sclerosis, enrolled in a pregnancy study.

The rearrangement uses TRBV2 and TRBJ2-3, with 7 bases aligning to TRBD1. CDR1 SNHLY and CDR2 FYNNEI come from the germline V gene. Trimming took 5 bases from V and 5 from J; bases not matched to a gene: 10. This CDR3 has 15 amino acids. For the CDR3, the DNA is TGTGCCAGCAGTTCCGACAGGGCGAGGGGAGATACGCAGTATTTT. The encoded protein is CASSSDRARGDTQYF. The variable domain in full, completed from reference TRBV2 and TRBJ2-3, reads EPEVTQTPSHQVTQMGQEVILRCVPISNHLYFYWYRQILGQKVEFLVSFYNNEISEKSEIFDDQFSVERPDGSNFTLKIRSTKLEDSAMYFCASSSDRARGDTQYFGPGTRLTVL.

J is TRBJ1-2 and V is TRBV6-5, with D unclear. The V end lost 0 bases, the J end lost 7 bases, and 12 bases lay between the germline ends. CDR1 and CDR2 (germline): MNHEY, SVGAGI. The CDR3 is 14 residues long. The CDR3 nucleotides read TGTGCCAGCAGTTACTCGGAGGGAAGGTCTGGCTACACCTTC. Encoded protein: CASSYSEGRSGYTF.

This chain uses TRBV2 with TRBJ1-2, with TRBD1 matching over 7 bases. The V gene's germline CDR1 is SNHLY and CDR2 FYNNEI. Trimming took 6 bases from V and 7 from J; bases not matched to a gene: 14. CDR3 length: 15 residues. CDR3 loop: CASRTRTGDLVGYTF. The CDR3 DNA reads as TGTGCCAGCAGGACCCGTACAGGGGATCTGGTTGGCTACACCTTC.

The V call is TRBV6-6, the J call TRBJ1-2; TRBD1 aligns across 7 bases. V lost 4 bases, J lost 0 bases, and 8 bases stayed unmatched. CDR3 length equals 16 residues. Per germline, CDR1 MNHNY and CDR2 SVGAGI (reference sequence). CDR3 sequence (DNA): TGTGCCAGCAGTTCGGGACAGTCATTCTCTAACTATGGCTACACCTTC. Encoded protein: CASSSGQSFSNYGYTF.

The rearrangement links TRBV2 to TRBJ2-1; 7 nucleotides agree with TRBD1. Germline lookup yields CDR1 SNHLY and CDR2 FYNNEI. This CDR3 has 10 residues. V lost 8 bases to trimming and J lost 15 bases; unmatched junction nucleotides: 7. CDR3 in amino acids: CASLDRVMFF. DNA of the CDR3: TGTGCCAGCCTAGACAGGGTTATGTTCTTC.

This rearrangement joins TRBV9 to TRBJ1-1, with unresolved D. Trimming stripped 0 bases from V and 5 bases from J, with 11 bases between. The CDR3 totals 14 residues. The germline gives CDR1 SGDLS, CDR2 YYNGEE. The CDR3 loop is CASSVGGRDTEAFF. CDR3 nucleotides: TGTGCCAGCAGCGTAGGCGGGAGGGATACTGAAGCTTTCTTT.